This TCR beta chain comes out of a study of T cell clonality in common variable immunodeficiency (dated by TCRdb to 2015 to 2017). Beyond this particular receptor, the publication reports: Compared with healthy controls, CVID subjects showed increased TCRbeta clonality (t-test p = 0.018), a feature most characteristic of about a third of subjects. Fewer TCRbeta clones were shared among CVID subjects than among healthy controls (p < 0.0001). Despite equal DNA input, controls averaged about 81,820 unique sequences per sample versus about 31,547 in CVID samples. Correlations of repertoire features with clinical complications were constrained by heterogeneity among patients within the CVID cohort. According to the authors, figuring out what caused the increased clonality in CVID would require sequencing the repertoires of T cell subpopulations. CVID TCRbeta sequences reportedly showed fewer deletions and N-nucleotide insertions and lacked highly modified clones with 13 or more V deletions.

This clone was counted between two and nine times. Its antigen is unknown. The read ends 3 residues before the CDR3 terminus; that terminus is restored from the germline J gene. According to the germline V gene (reference sequence), CDR1 reads DFQATT and CDR2 reads SNEGSKA. The cysteine opens and the phenylalanine closes a CDR3 of 13 amino acids. Shown are 30 bases from within the CDR3, in frame from base 1. Between the V and J ends, shortened by 6 bases and 0 bases respectively, the junction contains 9 bases. CVID samples and control samples contributed equivalent amounts of genomic DNA as sequencing input. For every sample, a 60 bp segment covering the rearranged TCRbeta CDR3 region was amplified and then sequenced. The immunoSEQ assay, a bias-corrected multiplex PCR combined with high-throughput sequencing, was used to amplify TCRbeta. The authors' pipeline ran thus. Every unique nucleotide sequence counted as a clone and was annotated with V, D and J genes, copy number and frequency. Sequences were labeled productive if in frame, and non-productive if out of frame or containing stop codons. As previously described, clonality was calculated on the basis of Shannon's entropy. Mean CDR3 Kyte-Doolittle hydropathy was derived from the predicted amino acid sequences of productive clones. Hierarchical clustering of scaled V gene usage was performed with the R hclust function using Manhattan distance and complete linkage. Clone sharing by CDR3 amino acid sequence was assessed by resampling 12 repertoires per group over 100 rounds. Repertoires were searched for 65 to 75 published EBV-specific and nearly 250 published CMV-specific TCRbeta sequences. A couple of CVID samples that yielded fewer than 10,000 sequences were excluded from the analysis, so 40 to 50 CVID repertoires were retained. TCRdb mirrors the immuneACCESS table, restricted to in-frame sequences. Some clones are absent from its copies; in checked studies, under half trace to an unresolved V gene, and the reason for the others is unknown. The V and J calls and clone size are taken from that table; D and trimming were inferred from the DNA. This sample is represented by about 28,000 clones, with no singletons among them. The ten largest clones add up to about 12% of the sample.

Predominantly Caucasian heritage was noted among both the CVID patients and the healthy controls. From each donor, about 4.5 to 8.5 ml of heparinized peripheral whole blood was collected. Genomic DNA from adults with common variable immune deficiency (CVID) and from healthy adult controls was the source for sequencing TCRbeta CDR3 repertoires. A total of some 22 healthy adult volunteers (approximately 12 female and 10 or so male; age range roughly 23 to 66 years, mean age about 32) were included in the control group. Diluted blood was subjected to density centrifugation over Hypaque 1077 or Ficoll-Paque for isolation of peripheral blood mononuclear cells. Genomic DNA was obtained from unsorted mononuclear cells using either Qiagen column purification or a centrifugation-based method.

The sequencing input was peripheral blood mononuclear cells. This clonotype originated in a person between 18 and 75 years old in good health. The V and J genes are TRBV20-1 and TRBJ1-5; the best D guess is TRBD1, with 5 bases matching. CDR3 DNA, as far as it was read: TGCAGTGCGTGGGGGGATAGCAATCAGCCC. This gives the protein CSAWGDSNQP. The full CDR3 protein reads CSAWGDSNQPQHF.